This TCR beta chain was documented in a study of T-cell memory formation after mild COVID-19. Regarding the study as a whole: Several responding clones turned up in pre-infection memory, indicating that cross-reactive memory may have taken part.

The CDR3 has 15 amino acids. V gave up 0 bases and J gave up 5 bases, with 11 bases separating them. Per germline, CDR1 MGHRA and CDR2 YSYEKL. This clonotype was seen many times. The antigen is unknown. 5'RACE primed from the constant segment yielded TCR alpha and TCR beta cDNA libraries bearing sample barcodes and UMIs. TCRdb used MiXCR to reprocess the 5' RACE reads, holding one entry per CDR3 protein. The data contain 150,000 or so distinct CDR3 sequences, under 30% of them singletons. The rearrangement links TRBV4-1 to TRBJ2-1; TRBD2 might be the D (5 bases). The sequence came from an adult woman who had mild COVID-19 (a few samples of this study predate the infection). Cell type and time point are not known. Sample: PBMCs or a T cell subset sorted from them (not recorded which). For the CDR3, the DNA is TGCGCCAGCAGCCAAGATGTAAGAGGGAACAATGAGCAGTTCTTC. It translates to CASSQDVRGNNEQFF.